This T cell receptor beta chain was recovered during a study of blood T cell repertoires in COVID-19. For the study at large: The United States, Italy and Spain provided the acute and convalescent COVID-19 samples. Sources were T cells, B-cell-depleted T cells, or PBMCs; the material itself was cDNA or gDNA.

The authors' processing: Reference gene primer amplification gave estimated nucleated cell counts. The table came from immunoSEQ multiplex PCR; TCRdb's copy has only in-frame clones and leaves some out. V and J calls plus clone size are reproduced from that table; the DNA served to infer D and trimming. This sample has hundreds of thousands of clones, with roughly nine tenths found just once. This clonotype was sampled from a man between 40 and 49 years old with acute or convalescent COVID-19. The sequenced material came from peripheral blood.

The CDR3 DNA follows: TGTGCCAGCAGCCTTCGCCCTAGCGGGAGTGGAAGTATGGATGAGCAGTTCTTC. This sequence encodes CASSLRPSGSGSMDEQFF. The V and J genes are TRBV6-2 or TRBV6-3 and TRBJ2-1, with 10 bases fitting TRBD2. V was pared by 6 bases and J by 8 bases, with 19 bases of the junction left unmatched. CDR3 length equals 18 residues. Germline assignment: CDR1 MNHEY and CDR2 SVGEGT.